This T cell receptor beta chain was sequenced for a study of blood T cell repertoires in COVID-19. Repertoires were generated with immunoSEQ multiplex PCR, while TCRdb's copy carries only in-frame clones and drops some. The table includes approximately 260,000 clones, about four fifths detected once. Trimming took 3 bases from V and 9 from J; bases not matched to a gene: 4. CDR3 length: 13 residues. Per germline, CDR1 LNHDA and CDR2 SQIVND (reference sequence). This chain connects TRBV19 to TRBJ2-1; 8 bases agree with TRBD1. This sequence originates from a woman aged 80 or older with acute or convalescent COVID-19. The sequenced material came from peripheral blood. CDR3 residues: CASSIQGAREQFF. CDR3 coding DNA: TGTGCCAGTAGTATTCAGGGGGCACGTGAGCAGTTCTTC.